A single T cell receptor (beta chain) is shown here with its context. What it recognizes is unknown. This table comes from immunoSEQ multiplex PCR, and its TCRdb copy is limited to in-frame clones, with some not included. The sample holds fewer than 200,000 clones, about 91% seen once. The data are from a study of T cell responses to AZD1222 COVID-19 vaccine. Overall study findings and caveats: Baseline antibody screening turned up just six or seven seropositive AZD1222 recipients. Donors were chiefly white British, with a greater number of females, and clonal diversity was perhaps underestimated. Repertoires were obtained solely post-peak T cell response.

The length of the CDR3 is 15 residues. Trimming took off 0 bases at V and 3 bases at J, with 12 bases between the two ends. In germline, CDR1 is SGHRS, CDR2 YFSETQ. The chain uses TRBV5-1 and TRBJ1-2; D gene ambiguous. The sequencing here drew on peripheral blood, taken 28 days after the second AZD1222 dose. The sequence came from an adult who received the AZD1222 COVID-19 vaccine. This chain's CDR3 is CASSLEGDSYYGYTF. The CDR3, as DNA: TGCGCCAGCAGCTTGGAGGGCGATTCGTACTATGGCTACACCTTC. Variable domain in full (rest from reference TRBV5-1 and TRBJ1-2): KAGVTQTPRYLIKTRGQQVTLSCSPISGHRSVSWYQQTPGQGLQFLFEYFSETQRNKGNFPGRFSGRQFSNSRSEMNVSTLELGDSALYLCASSLEGDSYYGYTFGSGTRLTVV.